This TCR beta chain was recorded in a study of CD8+ T cells in alopecia areata. After isolation, RNA underwent reverse transcription to generate cDNA as the sequencing template. Assay used: immunoSEQ multiplex PCR; TCRdb lists only in-frame clones, some missing. The sample yields some 180,000 clones, roughly 60% seen once. Germline V gives CDR1 SQVTM, CDR2 ANQGSEA. The CDR3 totals 14 residues. The germline V and J ends were trimmed by 0 bases and 6 bases, with 14 bases remaining between them. This chain links TRBV29-1 with TRBJ1-1, with TRBD1 as a possible D gene (6 bases). The sequencing used CD4+ T cells sorted from blood, collected at week 0. The TCR comes from a human donor with alopecia areata. In DNA form, the CDR3 reads TGCAGCGTTGAAGAGGTTAGGGGGGCTCCTGAAGCTTTCTTT. Protein: CSVEEVRGAPEAFF.